The T cell receptor (beta chain) under discussion was sequenced for a study of CD8 T cells in ankylosing spondylitis. TCRdb passed the 5' RACE reads through MiXCR, listing each CDR3 protein once. The table records under 450,000 distinct CDR3 sequences, 17% of them present only once. Comments on this clonotype: Its antigen remains unknown.

Whole-study findings and limits: A motif in TCR beta, a set of under ten highly homologous variants, appeared characteristic of ankylosing spondylitis blood.

This CDR3 region has 12 residues. Deletions cut 2 bases from V and 7 bases from J, with 9 bases between. Germline CDR1 SGHKS, CDR2 YYEKEE (reference sequence). The source of this sequence is a male donor with ankylosing spondylitis. The material sequenced was blood, either unsorted or a sorted T cell fraction (not recorded which). This chain connects TRBV5-5 to TRBJ1-2; D unclear. CDR3 in DNA: TGTGCCAGCAGCTTTCTGGCAGGTGGCTACACCTTC. Protein product: CASSFLAGGYTF.